These 11 T cell receptor beta chains share one sample of origin, sequenced in a study of response to subunit inactivated influenza vaccine. TCRdb fed the RT-PCR reads into MiXCR, producing one record per CDR3 protein. The sample lists 450,000 to 500,000 distinct CDR3 sequences; 9.5% to 13% were seen once. Sequencing was performed on PBMCs from blood, taken 45 days after vaccination. The receptors were gathered from a man between 45 and 60 years old who received an inactivated influenza vaccine.

This CDR3 reads CSVVVSGANVLTF. The CDR3 nucleotides read TGCAGCGTTGTTGTCTCTGGGGCCAACGTCCTGACTTTC. The chain recombines TRBV29-1 with TRBJ2-6; no clear D gene. The CDR3 is made up of 13 amino acids. Germline V gene data show CDR1 as SQVTM and CDR2 as ANQGSEA. Between the trimmed V and J ends, which lost 4 bases and 0 bases, there was a span of 4 bases.

This clonotype appeared a few times. The chain recombines TRBV20-1 with TRBJ2-1; D is possibly TRBD2 (6 bases). V was clipped by 3 bases and J by 6 bases, with 15 bases between them. This CDR3 comprises 14 residues. Germline lookup yields CDR1 DFQATT and CDR2 SNEGSKA (reference sequence). In DNA form, the CDR3 reads TGCAGTGCTAGGGGAGGAAGTATGCCCAATGAGCAGTTCTTC. Its protein is CSARGGSMPNEQFF.

This clonotype was detected many times. The gene calls are TRBV20-1 and TRBJ2-5; tentatively, D is TRBD1 or TRBD2 (5 bases each). This CDR3 spans 15 amino acids. Per the germline V gene, CDR1 is DFQATT and CDR2 is SNEGSKA (reference sequence). Trimming took off 2 bases at V and 5 bases at J, with 18 bases between the two ends. The CDR3 DNA follows: TGCAGTGCTAGATCCCGGGACCCAAATCGGGAGACCCAGTACTTC. Protein: CSARSRDPNRETQYF.

This clonotype was observed at least ten times. The rearrangement links TRBV7-8 to TRBJ2-2; TRBD2 is a possible D gene (5 bases). The CDR3 contains 15 residues. Germline V gene sequence: CDR1 SGHVS, CDR2 FQNEAQ. The V end lost 1 base, the J end lost 6 bases, and 12 bases lay between the germline ends. The DNA of the CDR3 is TGTGCCAGCAGCTTAGGAAGAATGGGAGCCGGGGAGCTGTTTTTT. Protein: CASSLGRMGAGELFF.

The sample holds many counts of this clonotype. The chain employs TRBV10-3 and TRBJ2-1; 13 bases are shared with TRBD2. This CDR3 spans 15 amino acids. With 0 bases clipped from V and 9 bases from J, the junction kept 2 bases outside the gene matches. Germline CDR1 and CDR2: ENHRY and SYGVKD. The CDR3 nucleotides read TGTGCCATCAGTGAGTCTACTAGCGGGAGGGGTGAGCAGTTCTTC. Protein product: CAISESTSGRGEQFF.

This clonotype has only a few counts. CDR3 bases: TGCGCCAGCAGCCACGACCACCCGAGCTCCTACAATGAGCAGTTCTTC. It specifies CASSHDHPSSYNEQFF. The rearrangement uses TRBV4-1 and TRBJ2-1; D gene unclear. V was clipped by 3 bases and J by 0 bases, with 12 bases between them. The germline CDR1 and CDR2 sequences are MGHRA and YSYEKL. The CDR3 is made up of 16 amino acids.

This clonotype was observed a few times. The chain carries TRBV28 and TRBJ1-6; D not resolved. This CDR3 region has 18 residues. Trimming pared 7 bases from V and 5 bases from J, leaving 24 bases between. CDR1 and CDR2 (germline): MDHEN, SYDVKM. Here the CDR3 reads CASKKGQRSSNNNSPLHF. CDR3 nucleotides: TGTGCCAGCAAAAAAGGGCAGCGCTCCTCGAATAATAATTCACCCCTCCACTTT.

This chain joins TRBV18 and TRBJ2-7; 7 nucleotides align to TRBD2. The CDR3 loop spans 15 amino acids. J was trimmed by 6 bases and V by 0 bases; bases with no gene match: 8. Germline lookup yields CDR1 KGHSH and CDR2 LQKENI. CDR3 coding DNA: TGTGCCAGCTCACCACCGGGGAGGGAGGCTGTCGAGCAGTACTTC. Translating it yields CASSPPGREAVEQYF.

This clonotype was picked up many times. The CDR3 bases are TGTGCCAGCAGTTACCGACCGACAGGGTTGGCTTTCTTT. This gives the protein CASSYRPTGLAFF. The chain joins TRBV6-2 or TRBV6-3 to TRBJ1-1, with 7 nucleotides matching TRBD1. The CDR3 is made up of 13 amino acids. After removal of 2 bases from V and 11 bases from J, the junction contained 8 bases not matched to a gene. From germline, CDR1 is MNHEY and CDR2 SVGEGT.

This clonotype came up a few times. This chain links TRBV11-1 with TRBJ2-1, with TRBD2 as a possible D gene (7 bases). The CDR3 loop spans 19 amino acids. Trimming cost V 7 bases and J 0 bases, with 25 bases left between them. Germline assignment: CDR1 SGHAT and CDR2 FQDESV (reference sequence). As DNA, the CDR3 is TGTGCCAGCACCCGAGACAGGTTCCCTCGCGGGAGCTCCTACAATGAGCAGTTCTTC. This encodes CASTRDRFPRGSSYNEQFF. The variable domain in full, with the rest retrieved from reference TRBV11-1 and TRBJ2-1, is EAEVAQSPRYKITEKSQAVAFWCDPISGHATLYWYRQILGQGPELLVQFQDESVVDDSQLPKDRFSAERLKGVDSTLKIQPAELGDSAMYLCASTRDRFPRGSSYNEQFFGPGTRLTVL.

This chain links TRBV24-1 with TRBJ2-7, with no clear D. The germline V gene has CDR1 KGHDR and CDR2 SFDVKD. This CDR3 comprises 12 residues. V dropped 8 bases and J dropped 6 bases, with 13 bases sitting between them. Here the CDR3 reads CATIIGQGEQYF. CDR3 in DNA: TGTGCCACCATCATAGGGCAAGGCGAGCAGTACTTC.